This T cell receptor beta chain is drawn from a study of blood T cells in healthy people across ages. Researchers collected 7.5 to 10 milliliters of peripheral blood from every single donor. With regard to this clonotype: Its cognate antigen is unknown.

The CDR3 has 16 residues. With V trimmed by 4 bases and J by 3 bases, 5 bases remained unmatched. CDR1 is SGHRS, CDR2 YFSETQ, per germline. A second PCR of roughly 7 to 11 cycles used a sample-barcoded 5' primer and a J-beta primer mix. Using its own MiXCR run on the 5' RACE reads, TCRdb lists one record per CDR3 protein. In the table there are 630,000 or so distinct CDR3 sequences, about 30% of which are singletons. Study conclusions and caveats: Considered underestimates were the diversity estimates obtained from one million T cells.

What was sequenced was blood. This receptor was identified in a woman at least 80 years old in good health. The rearrangement uses TRBV5-1 and TRBJ2-3; TRBD2 matches 13 bases. The DNA of the CDR3 is TGCGCCAGCAGCGCCGGGACTAGCGGGACGACAGATACGCAGTATTTT. Translating it yields CASSAGTSGTTDTQYF.